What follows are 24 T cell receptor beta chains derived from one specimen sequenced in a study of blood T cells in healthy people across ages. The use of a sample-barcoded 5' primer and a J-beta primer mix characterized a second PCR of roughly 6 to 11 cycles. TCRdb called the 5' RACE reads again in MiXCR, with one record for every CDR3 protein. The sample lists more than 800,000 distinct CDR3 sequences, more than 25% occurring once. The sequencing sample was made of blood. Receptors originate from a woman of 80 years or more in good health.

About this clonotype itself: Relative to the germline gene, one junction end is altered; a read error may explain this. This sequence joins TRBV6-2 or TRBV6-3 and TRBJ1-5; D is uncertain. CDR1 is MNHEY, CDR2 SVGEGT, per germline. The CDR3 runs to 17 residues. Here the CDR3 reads CTSRYSGGLESNQPQHF. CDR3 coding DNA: TGTACCAGCAGATACTCCGGCGGATTGGAGAGCAATCAGCCCCAGCATTTT.

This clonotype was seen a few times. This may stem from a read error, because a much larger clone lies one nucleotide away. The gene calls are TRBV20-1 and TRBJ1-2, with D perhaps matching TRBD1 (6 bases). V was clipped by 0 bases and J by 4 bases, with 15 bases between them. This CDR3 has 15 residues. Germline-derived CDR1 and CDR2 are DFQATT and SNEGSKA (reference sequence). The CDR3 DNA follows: TGCAGTGCTAGAGAGCAAAGGAGGGGGGGCTATGGCTACACCTTC. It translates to CSAREQRRGGYGYTF.

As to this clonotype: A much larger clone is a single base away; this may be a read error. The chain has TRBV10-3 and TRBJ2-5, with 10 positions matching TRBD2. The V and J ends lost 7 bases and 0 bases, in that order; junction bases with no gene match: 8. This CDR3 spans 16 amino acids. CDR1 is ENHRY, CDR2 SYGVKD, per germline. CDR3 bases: TGTGCCATCATGGGCCATAGCGGGGGGCACCAAGAGACCCAGTACTTC. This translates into CAIMGHSGGHQETQYF.

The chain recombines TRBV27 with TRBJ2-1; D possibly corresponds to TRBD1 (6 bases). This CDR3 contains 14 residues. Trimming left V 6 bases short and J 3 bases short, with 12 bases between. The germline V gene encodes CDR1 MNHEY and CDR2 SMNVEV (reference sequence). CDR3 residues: CASRMDSNYNEQFF. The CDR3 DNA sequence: TGTGCCAGCAGGATGGACAGCAACTACAATGAGCAGTTCTTC.

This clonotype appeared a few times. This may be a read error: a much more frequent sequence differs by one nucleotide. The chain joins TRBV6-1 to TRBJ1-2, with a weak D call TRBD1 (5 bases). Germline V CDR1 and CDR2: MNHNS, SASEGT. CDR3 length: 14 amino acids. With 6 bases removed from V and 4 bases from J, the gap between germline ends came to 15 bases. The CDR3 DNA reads TGTGCCAGCAGGGATTCCGGGACGGGCTATGGCTACACCTTC. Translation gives CASRDSGTGYGYTF.

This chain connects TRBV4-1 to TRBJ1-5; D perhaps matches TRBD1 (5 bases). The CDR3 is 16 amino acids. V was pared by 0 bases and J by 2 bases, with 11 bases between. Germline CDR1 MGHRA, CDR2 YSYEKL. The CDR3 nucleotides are TGCGCCAGCAGCCAAGATGAGAGGGGAGGCAATCAGCCCCAGCATTTT. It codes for CASSQDERGGNQPQHF.

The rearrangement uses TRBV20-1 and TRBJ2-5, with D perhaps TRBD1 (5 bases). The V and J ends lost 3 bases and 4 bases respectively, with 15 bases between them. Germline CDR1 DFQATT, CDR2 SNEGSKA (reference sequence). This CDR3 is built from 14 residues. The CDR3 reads CSASGQGNLETQYF. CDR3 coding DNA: TGCAGTGCTAGCGGGCAGGGTAATTTAGAGACCCAGTACTTC.

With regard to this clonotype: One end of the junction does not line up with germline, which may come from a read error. Here the CDR3 reads CSARRQGANTGEPFF. The CDR3 DNA is TGCAGTGCTAGAAGACAGGGGGCGAACACCGGGGAGCCGTTTTTT. The chain recombines TRBV20-1 with TRBJ2-2; the match to TRBD1 covers 10 bases. The CDR3 is 15 residues long. Germline CDR1 DFQATT, CDR2 SNEGSKA (reference sequence).

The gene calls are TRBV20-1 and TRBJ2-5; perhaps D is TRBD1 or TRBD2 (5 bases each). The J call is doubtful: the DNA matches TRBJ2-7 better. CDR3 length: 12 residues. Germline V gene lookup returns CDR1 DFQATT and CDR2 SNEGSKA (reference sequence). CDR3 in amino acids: CSAGPQGDEQYF. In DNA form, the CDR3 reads TGCAGTGCTGGCCCTCAGGGAGACGAGCAGTACTTC.

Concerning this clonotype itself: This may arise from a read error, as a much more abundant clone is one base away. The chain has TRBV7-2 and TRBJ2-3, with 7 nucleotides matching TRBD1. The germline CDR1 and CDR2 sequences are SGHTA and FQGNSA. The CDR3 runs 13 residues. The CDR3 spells CAGSSTTGTEQYF. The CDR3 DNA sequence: TGTGCCGGCAGTTCCACAACCGGGACAGAGCAGTATTTT. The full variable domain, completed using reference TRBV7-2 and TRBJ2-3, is GAGVSQSPSNKVTEKGKDVELRCDPISGHTALYWYRQSLGQGLEFLIYFQGNSAPDKSGLPSDRFSAERTGGSVSTLTIQRTQQEDSAVYLCAGSSTTGTEQYFGPGTRLTVL.

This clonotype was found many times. CDR3 residues: CASSLRAMNTEAFF. The CDR3 region has the DNA TGCGCCAGCAGCCTCCGGGCCATGAACACTGAAGCTTTCTTT. The chain couples TRBV4-3 to TRBJ1-1; D not resolved. V was cut by 4 bases and J by 0 bases, with 9 bases left in between. The CDR3 loop spans 14 amino acids. Germline CDR1 and CDR2: LGHNA and YSLEER.

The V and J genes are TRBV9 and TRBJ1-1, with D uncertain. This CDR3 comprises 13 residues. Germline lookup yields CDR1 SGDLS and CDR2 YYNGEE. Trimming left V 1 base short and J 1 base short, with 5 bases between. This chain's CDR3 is CASSVSANTEAFF. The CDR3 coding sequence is TGTGCCAGCAGCGTAAGCGCGAACACTGAAGCTTTCTTT.

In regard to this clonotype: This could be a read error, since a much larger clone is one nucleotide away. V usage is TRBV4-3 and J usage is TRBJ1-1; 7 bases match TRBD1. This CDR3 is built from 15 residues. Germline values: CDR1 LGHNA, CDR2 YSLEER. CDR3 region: CAGSQVTGNNTEAFF. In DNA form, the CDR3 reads TGCGCCGGCAGCCAAGTGACAGGGAATAACACTGAAGCTTTCTTT.

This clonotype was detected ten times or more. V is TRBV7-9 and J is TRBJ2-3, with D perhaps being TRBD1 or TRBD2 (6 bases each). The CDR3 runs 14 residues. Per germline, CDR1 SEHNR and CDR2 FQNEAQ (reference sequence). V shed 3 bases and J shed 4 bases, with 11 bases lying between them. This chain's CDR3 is CASSFMGGADTQYF. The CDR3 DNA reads TGTGCCAGCAGCTTTATGGGGGGCGCAGATACGCAGTATTTT.

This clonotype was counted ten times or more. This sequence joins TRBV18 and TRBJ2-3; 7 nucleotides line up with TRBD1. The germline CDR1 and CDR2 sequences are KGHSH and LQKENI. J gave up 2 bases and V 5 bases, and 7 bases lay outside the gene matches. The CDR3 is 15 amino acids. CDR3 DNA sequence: TGTGCCAGCTCAATACAGGGGTCCCACACAGATACGCAGTATTTT. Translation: CASSIQGSHTDTQYF.

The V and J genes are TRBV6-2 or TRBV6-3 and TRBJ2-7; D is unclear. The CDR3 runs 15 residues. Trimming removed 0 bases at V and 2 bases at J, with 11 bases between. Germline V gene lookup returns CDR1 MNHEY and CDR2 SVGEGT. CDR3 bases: TGTGCCAGCAGTTACTCCCCCTCTACCACCTACGAGCAGTACTTC. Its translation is CASSYSPSTTYEQYF.

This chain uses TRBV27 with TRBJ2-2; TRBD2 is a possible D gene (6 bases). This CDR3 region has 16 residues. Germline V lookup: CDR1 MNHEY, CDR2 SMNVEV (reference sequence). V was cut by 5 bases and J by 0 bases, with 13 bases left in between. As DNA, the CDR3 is TGTGCCAGCAGTGCTGCGGGACGGACGAACACCGGGGAGCTGTTTTTT. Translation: CASSAAGRTNTGELFF.

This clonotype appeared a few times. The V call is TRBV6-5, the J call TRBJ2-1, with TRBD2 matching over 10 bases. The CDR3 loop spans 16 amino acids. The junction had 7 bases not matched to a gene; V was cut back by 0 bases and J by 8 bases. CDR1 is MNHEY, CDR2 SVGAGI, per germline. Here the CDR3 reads CASSYSSSSGGYEQFF. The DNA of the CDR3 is TGTGCCAGCAGTTACTCGAGTTCTAGCGGGGGCTATGAGCAGTTCTTC.

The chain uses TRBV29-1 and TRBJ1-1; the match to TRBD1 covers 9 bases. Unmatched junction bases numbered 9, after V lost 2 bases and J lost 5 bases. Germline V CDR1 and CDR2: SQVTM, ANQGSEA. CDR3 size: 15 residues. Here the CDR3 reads CSVERSHRGRTEAFF. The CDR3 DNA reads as TGCAGCGTTGAAAGAAGCCACAGGGGGCGAACTGAAGCTTTCTTT.

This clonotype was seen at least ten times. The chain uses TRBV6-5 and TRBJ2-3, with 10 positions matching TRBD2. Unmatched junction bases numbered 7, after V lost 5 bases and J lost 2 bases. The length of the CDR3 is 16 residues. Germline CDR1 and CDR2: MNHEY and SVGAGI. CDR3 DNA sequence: TGTGCCAGCAGTATCGGACTAGCGGTGTTCACAGATACGCAGTATTTT. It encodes CASSIGLAVFTDTQYF.

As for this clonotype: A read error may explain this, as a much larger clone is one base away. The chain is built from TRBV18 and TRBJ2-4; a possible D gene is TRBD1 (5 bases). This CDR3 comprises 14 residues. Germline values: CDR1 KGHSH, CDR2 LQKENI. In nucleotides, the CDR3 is TGTGCCAGCTCCCCAGGGATAGCCAAAAACACTCAGTACTTC. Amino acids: CASSPGIAKNTQYF.

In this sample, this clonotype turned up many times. CDR3 DNA sequence: TGTGCCAGCCCTAGCGGGGGGTGGCCAGATACGCAGTATTTT. Translating gives CASPSGGWPDTQYF. The chain joins TRBV21-1 to TRBJ2-3; the table names TRBD2, a call not compared with the DNA. TRBV21-1 counts as a pseudogene. The CDR3 extends over 14 amino acids.

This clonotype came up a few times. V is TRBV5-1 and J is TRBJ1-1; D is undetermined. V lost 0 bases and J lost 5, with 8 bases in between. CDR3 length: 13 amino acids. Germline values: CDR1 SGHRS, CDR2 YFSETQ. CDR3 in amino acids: CASSLGFSTEAFF. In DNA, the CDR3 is TGCGCCAGCAGCTTGGGTTTTAGTACTGAAGCTTTCTTT.

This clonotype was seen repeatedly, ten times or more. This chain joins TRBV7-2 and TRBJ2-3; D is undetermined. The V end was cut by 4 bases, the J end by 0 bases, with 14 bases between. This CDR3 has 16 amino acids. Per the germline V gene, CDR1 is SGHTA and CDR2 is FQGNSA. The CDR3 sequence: CASSSPLEPSTDTQYF. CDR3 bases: TGTGCCAGCAGCTCCCCCCTTGAACCTAGCACAGATACGCAGTATTTT.